The following is a TCR beta chain sequence with its context. Its target is not known. These data come from a study of T-cell reconstitution after alpha-beta-depleted transplantation in children. Study-wide findings and caveats: Surviving recipient cells, namely T cells and thymic progenitors, were the source of high day-60 TCRbeta diversity in some patients. The study reportedly traced alpha-beta T cells about two months after transplant to several hundred expanded graft clones.

V dropped 2 bases and J dropped 8 bases, with 7 bases sitting between them. CDR1 is MRHNA, CDR2 SNTAGT, per germline. The CDR3 runs 13 residues. TCRbeta library preparation incorporated unique molecular identifiers. TCRdb redid the calling of the PCR reads with MiXCR, one entry per CDR3 protein. The sample holds around 580,000 distinct CDR3 sequences; 25% to 30% are singletons and the top ten take 30% to 40%. J is TRBJ1-6 and V is TRBV6-4, with no clear D. The input for sequencing was PBMCs, taken before TCRalphabeta/CD19-depleted stem cell transplant. The clonotype comes from a boy less than two years old with Wiskott-Aldrich syndrome, due to receive a stem cell transplant. The CDR3 sequence is CASSDDPDSPLHF. The DNA of the CDR3 is TGTGCCAGCAGTGACGACCCGGATTCACCCCTCCACTTT.